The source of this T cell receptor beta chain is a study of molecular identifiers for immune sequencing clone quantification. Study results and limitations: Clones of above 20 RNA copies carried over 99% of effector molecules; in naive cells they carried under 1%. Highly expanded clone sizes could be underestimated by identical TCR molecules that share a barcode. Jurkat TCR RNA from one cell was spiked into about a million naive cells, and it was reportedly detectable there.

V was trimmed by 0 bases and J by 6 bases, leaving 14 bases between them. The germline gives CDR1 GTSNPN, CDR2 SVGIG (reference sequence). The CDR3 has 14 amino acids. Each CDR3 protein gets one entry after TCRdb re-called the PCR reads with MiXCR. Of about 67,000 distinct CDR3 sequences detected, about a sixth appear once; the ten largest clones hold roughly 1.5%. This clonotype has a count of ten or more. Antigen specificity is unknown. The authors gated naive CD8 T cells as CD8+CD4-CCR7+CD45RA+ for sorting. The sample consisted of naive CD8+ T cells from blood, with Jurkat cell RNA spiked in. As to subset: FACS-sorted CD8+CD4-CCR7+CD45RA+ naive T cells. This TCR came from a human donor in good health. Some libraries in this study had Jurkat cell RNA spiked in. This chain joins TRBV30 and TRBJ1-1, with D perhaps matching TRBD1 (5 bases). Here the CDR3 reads CAWSVRGRSPEAFF. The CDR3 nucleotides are TGTGCCTGGAGTGTACGGGGCCGGAGCCCTGAAGCTTTCTTT.